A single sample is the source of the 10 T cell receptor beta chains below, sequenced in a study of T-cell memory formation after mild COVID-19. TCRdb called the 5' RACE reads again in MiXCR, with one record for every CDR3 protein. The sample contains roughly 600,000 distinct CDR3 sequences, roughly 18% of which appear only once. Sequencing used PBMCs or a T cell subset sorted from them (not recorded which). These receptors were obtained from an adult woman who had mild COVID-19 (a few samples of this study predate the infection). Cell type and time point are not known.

CDR3 DNA sequence: TGCGCCAGCAGCCACAGACTCGGACATACGAACACTGAAGCTTTCTTT. Its protein is CASSHRLGHTNTEAFF. This chain uses TRBV4-1 with TRBJ1-1, with D maybe TRBD1 (5 bases). The CDR3 totals 16 residues. Germline CDR1 is MGHRA and CDR2 is YSYEKL. Trimming removed 3 bases from V and 1 base from J, with 15 bases in between.

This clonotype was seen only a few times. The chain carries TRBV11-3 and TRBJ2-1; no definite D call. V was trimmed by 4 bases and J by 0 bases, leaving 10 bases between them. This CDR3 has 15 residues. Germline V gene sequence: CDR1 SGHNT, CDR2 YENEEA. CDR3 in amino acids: CASSSHLSSYNEQFF. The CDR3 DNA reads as TGTGCCAGCAGCTCTCACCTGAGCTCCTACAATGAGCAGTTCTTC.

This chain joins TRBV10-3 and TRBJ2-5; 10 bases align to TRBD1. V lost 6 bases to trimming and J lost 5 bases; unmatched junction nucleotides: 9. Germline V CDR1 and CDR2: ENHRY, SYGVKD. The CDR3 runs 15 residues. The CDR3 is CAIRGDRGLRETQYF. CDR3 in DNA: TGTGCCATCAGGGGTGACAGGGGGCTGAGGGAGACCCAGTACTTC.

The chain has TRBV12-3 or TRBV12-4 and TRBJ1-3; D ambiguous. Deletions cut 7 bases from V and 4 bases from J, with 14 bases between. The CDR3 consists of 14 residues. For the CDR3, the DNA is TGTGCCAGCACCTCTCGTTCGTACGGAAACACCATATATTTT. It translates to CASTSRSYGNTIYF.

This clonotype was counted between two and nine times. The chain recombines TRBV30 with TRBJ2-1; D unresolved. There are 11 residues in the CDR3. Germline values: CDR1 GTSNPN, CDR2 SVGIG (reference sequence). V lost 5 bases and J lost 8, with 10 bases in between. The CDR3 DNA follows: TGTGCCTGGGAAACGTGGCATGAGCAGTTCTTC. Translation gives CAWETWHEQFF. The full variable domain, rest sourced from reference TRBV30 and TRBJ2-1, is SQTIHQWPATLVQPVGSPLSLECTVEGTSNPNLYWYRQAAGRGLQLLFYSVGIGQISSEVPQNLSASRPQDRQFILSSKKLLLSDSGFYLCAWETWHEQFFGPGTRLTVL.

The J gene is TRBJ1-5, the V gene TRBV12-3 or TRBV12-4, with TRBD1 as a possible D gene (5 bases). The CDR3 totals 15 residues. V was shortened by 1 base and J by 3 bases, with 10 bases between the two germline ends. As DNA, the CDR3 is TGTGCCAGCAGTTTAGGGACATTCTCCAATCAGCCCCAGCATTTT. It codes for CASSLGTFSNQPQHF.

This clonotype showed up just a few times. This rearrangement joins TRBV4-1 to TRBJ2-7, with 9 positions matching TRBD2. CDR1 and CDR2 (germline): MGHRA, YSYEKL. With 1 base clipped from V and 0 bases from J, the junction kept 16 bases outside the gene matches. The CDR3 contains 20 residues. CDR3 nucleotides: TGCGCCAGCAGCCAAGGATTGTTCTGGAGCGGGGGGCTCAACTCCTACGAGCAGTACTTC. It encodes CASSQGLFWSGGLNSYEQYF.

The CDR3 coding sequence is TGTGCCAGCGGTCTGTCCGTGAACACCGGGGAGCTGTTTTTT. As protein: CASGLSVNTGELFF. V usage is TRBV12-3 or TRBV12-4 and J usage is TRBJ2-2; D is uncertain. V was trimmed by 8 bases and J by 1 base, leaving 11 bases between them. The CDR3 is 14 residues long.

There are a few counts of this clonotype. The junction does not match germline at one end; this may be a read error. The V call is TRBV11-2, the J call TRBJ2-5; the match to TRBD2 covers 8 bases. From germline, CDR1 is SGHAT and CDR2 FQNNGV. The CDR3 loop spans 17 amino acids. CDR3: CASSLVPSGSGQDTQYF. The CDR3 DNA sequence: TGTGCCAGCAGCTTAGTCCCTAGCGGGTCGGGCCAAGATACCCAGTACTTC.

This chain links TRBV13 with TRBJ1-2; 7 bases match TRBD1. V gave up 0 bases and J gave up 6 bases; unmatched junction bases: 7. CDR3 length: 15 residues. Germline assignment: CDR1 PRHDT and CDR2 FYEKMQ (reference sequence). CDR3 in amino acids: CASSLGTGFSDGYTF. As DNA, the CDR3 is TGTGCCAGCAGCTTAGGGACAGGGTTTTCTGATGGCTACACCTTC.